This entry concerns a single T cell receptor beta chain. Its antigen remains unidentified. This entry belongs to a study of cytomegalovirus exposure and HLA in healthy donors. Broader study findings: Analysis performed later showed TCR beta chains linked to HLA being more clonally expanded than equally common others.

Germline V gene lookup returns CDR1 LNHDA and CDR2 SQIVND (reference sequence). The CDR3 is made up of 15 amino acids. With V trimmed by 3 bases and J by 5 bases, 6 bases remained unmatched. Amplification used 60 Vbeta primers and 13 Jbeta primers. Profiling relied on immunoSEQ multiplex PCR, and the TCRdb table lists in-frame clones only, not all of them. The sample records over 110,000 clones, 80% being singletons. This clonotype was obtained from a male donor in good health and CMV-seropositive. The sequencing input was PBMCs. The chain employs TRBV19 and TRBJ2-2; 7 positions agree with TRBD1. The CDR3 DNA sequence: TGTGCCAGTAGTATCGGGACAGTTTGGACCGGGGAGCTGTTTTTT. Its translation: CASSIGTVWTGELFF.